The TCR beta chain under discussion was sequenced for a study of T cells in narcolepsy. Study details: Healthy controls were enrolled alongside patients with narcolepsy type 1 or type 2.

Trimming took 0 bases from V and 5 from J, leaving 20 bases between them. The CDR3 runs to 17 residues. Germline V gives CDR1 SGHRS, CDR2 YFSETQ. Sequenced by immunoSEQ multiplex PCR; TCRdb stores in-frame clones only, minus some. This table has under 40,000 clones, over 80% appearing once. The clonotype was recovered from a human donor in good health. The gene calls are TRBV5-1 and TRBJ2-5; weak D call: TRBD2 (5 bases). The sequenced sample consisted of memory (CD45RA-) CD4+ T cells from blood. CDR3 sequence (DNA): TGCGCCAGCAGCTTGGGGTCGGGCTCCCGACCGGGGGAGACCCAGTACTTC. Translated: CASSLGSGSRPGETQYF.